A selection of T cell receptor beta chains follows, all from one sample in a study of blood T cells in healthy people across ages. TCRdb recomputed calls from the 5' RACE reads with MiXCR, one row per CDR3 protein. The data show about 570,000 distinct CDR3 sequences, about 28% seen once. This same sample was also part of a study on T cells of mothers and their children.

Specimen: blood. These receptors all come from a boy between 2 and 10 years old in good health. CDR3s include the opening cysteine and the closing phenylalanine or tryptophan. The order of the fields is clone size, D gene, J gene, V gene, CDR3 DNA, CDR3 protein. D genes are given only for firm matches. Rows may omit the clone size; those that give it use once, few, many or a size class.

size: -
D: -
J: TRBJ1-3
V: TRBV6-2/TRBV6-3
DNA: TGTGCCAGCATCTCGGCGCTTGGAAACACCATATATTTT
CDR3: CASISALGNTIYF

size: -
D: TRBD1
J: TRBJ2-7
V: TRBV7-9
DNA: TGTGCCAGCAGCGGAGGACAGGTCACGTCCTACGAGCAGTACTTC
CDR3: CASSGGQVTSYEQYF

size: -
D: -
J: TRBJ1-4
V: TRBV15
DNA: TGTGCCACCAGCAGAGATTTAAGGGATGAAAAACTGTTTTTT
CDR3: CATSRDLRDEKLFF

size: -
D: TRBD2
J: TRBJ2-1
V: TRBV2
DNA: TGTGCCAGCAGGCGGCGCGACGGGAGGGGTGAGCAGTTCTTC
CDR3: CASRRRDGRGEQFF

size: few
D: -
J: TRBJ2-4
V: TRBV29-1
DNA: TGCAGCGTTGCAGGCAGTAGTTTCAAAAACATTCAGTACTTC
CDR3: CSVAGSSFKNIQYF

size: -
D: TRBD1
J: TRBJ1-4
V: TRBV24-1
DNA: TGTGCCACCAGTGATCCAGGACAGGAAAATGAAAAACTGTTTTTT
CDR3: CATSDPGQENEKLFF

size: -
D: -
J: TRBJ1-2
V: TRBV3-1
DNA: TGTGCCAGCAGCCACGGCAACAGTAAAGATGGCTACACCTTC
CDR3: CASSHGNSKDGYTF

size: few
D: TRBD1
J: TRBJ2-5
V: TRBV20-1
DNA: TGCAGTGCTTCCAGGGGGCGGATGGAGACCCAGTACTTC
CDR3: CSASRGRMETQYF

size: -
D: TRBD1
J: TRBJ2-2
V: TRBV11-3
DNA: TGTGCCAGCAGCTTAGACGGACAGGTTGGATACACCGGGGAGCTGTTTTTT
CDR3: CASSLDGQVGYTGELFF

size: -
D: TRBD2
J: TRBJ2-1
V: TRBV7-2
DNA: TGTGCCAGCAACTTGAAAGCGGGAGGGGGTCATGAGCAGTTCTTC
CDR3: CASNLKAGGGHEQFF

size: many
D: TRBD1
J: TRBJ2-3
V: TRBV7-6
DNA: TGTGCCAGCAGCCCGCTGACAGGGGGGGTTGCAGATACGCAGTATTTT
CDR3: CASSPLTGGVADTQYF

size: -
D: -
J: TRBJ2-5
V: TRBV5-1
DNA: TGCGCCAGCAGCTTGGTGGGGGTCCAAGAGACCCAGTACTTC
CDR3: CASSLVGVQETQYF

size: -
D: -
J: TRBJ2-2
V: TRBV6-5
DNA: TGTGCCAGCAGTTACTCGGGGGGCGCCGGGGAGCTGTTTTTT
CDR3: CASSYSGGAGELFF

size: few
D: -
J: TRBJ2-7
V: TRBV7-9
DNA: TGTGCCAGCAGCTTAGTGGGGGGGCCAAGCGAGCAGTACTTC
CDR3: CASSLVGGPSEQYF

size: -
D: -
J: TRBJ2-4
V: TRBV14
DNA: TGTGCCAGCAGCTACCTGACTAGGAGTATTCAGTACTTC
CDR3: CASSYLTRSIQYF

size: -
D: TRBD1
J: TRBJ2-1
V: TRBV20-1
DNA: TGCAGTGCTAGTATTGGAAGGGGGCTGGAGACCCAGCACTTC
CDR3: CSASIGRGLETQHF

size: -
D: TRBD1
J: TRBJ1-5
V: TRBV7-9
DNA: TGTGCCAGCAGCCCCAGGGGGGATAGCAATCAGCCCCAGCATTTT
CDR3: CASSPRGDSNQPQHF

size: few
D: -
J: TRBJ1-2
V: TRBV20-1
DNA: TGCAGTGCTAGGGGCGGGAGCTATGGCTACACCTTC
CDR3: CSARGGSYGYTF

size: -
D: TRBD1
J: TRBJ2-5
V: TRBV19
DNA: TGTGCCAGTAGTACCGCCCGGGACAGGTCAGAGACCCAGTACTTC
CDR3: CASSTARDRSETQYF

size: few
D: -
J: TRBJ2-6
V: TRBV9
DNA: TGTGCCAGCAGCGTAGCGGGGACTGGGGCCAACGTCCTGACTTTC
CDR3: CASSVAGTGANVLTF

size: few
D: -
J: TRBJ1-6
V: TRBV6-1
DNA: TGTGCCAGCAAACAGACTGCCAATTCACCCCTCCACTTT
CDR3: CASKQTANSPLHF

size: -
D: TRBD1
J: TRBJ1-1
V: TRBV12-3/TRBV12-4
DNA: TGTGCCAGCAGCAACGGGACAGACACTGAAGCTTTCTTT
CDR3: CASSNGTDTEAFF

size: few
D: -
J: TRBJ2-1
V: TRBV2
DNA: TGTGCCAGCAGTGTCGGCGGGATGAGCGATGAGCAGTTCTTC
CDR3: CASSVGGMSDEQFF

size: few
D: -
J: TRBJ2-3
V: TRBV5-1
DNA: TGCGCCAGCAGCACCGGGGCCCGCGATACGCAGTATTTT
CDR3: CASSTGARDTQYF

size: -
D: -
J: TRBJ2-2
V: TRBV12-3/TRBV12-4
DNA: TGTGCCAGCAGTCCCTCCGGGACATGGACCGGGGAGCTGTTTTTT
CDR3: CASSPSGTWTGELFF

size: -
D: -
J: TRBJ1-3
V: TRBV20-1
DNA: TGCAGTGCTCAGCTCTCTGGACACACCATATATTTT
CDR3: CSAQLSGHTIYF

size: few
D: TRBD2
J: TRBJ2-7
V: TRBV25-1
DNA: TGTGCCAGCAGTGAATTGGAGGGGAGGGACTACGAGCAGTACTTC
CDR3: CASSELEGRDYEQYF

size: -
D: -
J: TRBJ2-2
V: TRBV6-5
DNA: TGTGCCAGCATCTCCCCTGGGACCGGGGAGCTGTTTTTT
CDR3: CASISPGTGELFF

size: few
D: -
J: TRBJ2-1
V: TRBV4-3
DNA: TGCGCCAGCAGCCAAGACGAATCCGGGGGGCGTGAGCAGTTCTTC
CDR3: CASSQDESGGREQFF

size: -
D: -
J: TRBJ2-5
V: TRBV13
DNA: TGTGCCAGCAGCTTAGATGAAGCAGGTTGGGAGACCCAGTACTTC
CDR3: CASSLDEAGWETQYF

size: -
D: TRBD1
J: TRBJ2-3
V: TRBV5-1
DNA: TGCGCCAGCCACCCGGGGACAGGGGGCACAGATACGCAGTATTTT
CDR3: CASHPGTGGTDTQYF

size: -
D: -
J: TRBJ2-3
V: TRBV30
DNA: TGTGCCTGGAGTGCAGGTCGCCTTAGCGGCACAGATACGCAGTATTTT
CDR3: CAWSAGRLSGTDTQYF

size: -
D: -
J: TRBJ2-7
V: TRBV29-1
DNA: TGCAGCGTTGGCGTAGCAGCCGCGACCTACGAGCAGTACTTC
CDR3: CSVGVAAATYEQYF

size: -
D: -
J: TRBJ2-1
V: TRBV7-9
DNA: TGTGCCAGCAGCGCCACACGACATGGGAGAGACAATGAGCAGTTCTTC
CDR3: CASSATRHGRDNEQFF

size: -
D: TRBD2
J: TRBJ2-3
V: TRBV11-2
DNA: TGTGCCAGCAGCCCTATAATGTCGGCTAGCGGGATAATAGATACGCAGTATTTT
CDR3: CASSPIMSASGIIDTQYF

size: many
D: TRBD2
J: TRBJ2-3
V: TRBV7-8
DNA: TGTGCCAGCAGCTTACTAGCGGGGGGGCGGGATACGCAGTATTTT
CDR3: CASSLLAGGRDTQYF

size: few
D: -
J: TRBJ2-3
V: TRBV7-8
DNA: TGTGCCAGCAGCCCAGAGCGGCCTTTAGAGTGGGGCCCCACAGATACGCAGTATTTT
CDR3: CASSPERPLEWGPTDTQYF

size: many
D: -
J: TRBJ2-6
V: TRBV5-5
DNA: TGTGCCAGCAGCTTGGGACCCTCTGGGGCCAACGTCCTGACTTTC
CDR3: CASSLGPSGANVLTF

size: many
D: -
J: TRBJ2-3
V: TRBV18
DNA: TGTGCCAGCTCACGACCGCCGGGACAACTCACAGATACGCAGTATTTT
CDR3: CASSRPPGQLTDTQYF

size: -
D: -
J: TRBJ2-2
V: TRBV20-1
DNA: TGCAGTGCTAGAGATTTTGGGGGAAGGCCCGGGGAGCTGTTTTTT
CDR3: CSARDFGGRPGELFF

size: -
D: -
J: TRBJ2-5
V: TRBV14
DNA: TGTGCCAGCAGCTACAGACAGAAAGAGACCCAGTACTTC
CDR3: CASSYRQKETQYF

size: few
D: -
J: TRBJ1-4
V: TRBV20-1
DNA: TGCAGTGCCGCCGGGGGAGATGAAAAACTGTTTTTT
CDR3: CSAAGGDEKLFF

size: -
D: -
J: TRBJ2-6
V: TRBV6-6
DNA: TGTGCCAGCAGTTACTCGAAGGCCTGGGCCAACGTCCTGACTTTC
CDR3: CASSYSKAWANVLTF

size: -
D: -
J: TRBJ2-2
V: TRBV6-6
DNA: TGTGCCAGCAGGATGTCGGAAAACACTGGGGAGCTGTTTTTT
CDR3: CASRMSENTGELFF

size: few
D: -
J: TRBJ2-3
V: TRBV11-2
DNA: TGTGCCAGCAGCTTAGATCTGGGTAACACAGATACGCAGTATTTT
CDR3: CASSLDLGNTDTQYF